This T cell receptor (beta chain) was sequenced during a study of blood T cells in healthy people across ages. Points on this clonotype: Its antigen is not identified. At one boundary the junction diverges from the germline segment, which might be a read error.

In terms of origin and age, donors were healthy Caucasian individuals from Russia aged roughly 6 to 100. At least 7 million PBMCs were isolated per sample. CDR1 and CDR2 from the germline V gene are SGHDT and YYEEEE. CDR3 length: 15 residues. Study-level points and caveats: Whereas aged donors had fewer naive CD4+ cells, long-lived donors had more of them and higher diversity. In older individuals, TCR beta diversity per million T cells was lower, falling roughly linearly with age.

A sample-barcoded 5' primer and a J-beta primer mix were used in a second PCR of about 7 to 12 cycles. TCRdb recomputed calls from the 5' RACE reads with MiXCR, one row per CDR3 protein. The profile covers 700,000 or so distinct CDR3 sequences, with roughly 41% appearing a single time and 30% taken by the ten largest. The chain recombines TRBV5-6 with TRBJ2-3; D is unclear. This TCR derives from a man at least 80 years old in good health. Sequencing was done on a sample of blood. Here the CDR3 reads CVSSLGTVDTDTQYF. DNA for the CDR3: TGTGTCAGCAGCTTGGGAACAGTCGACACAGATACGCAGTATTTT.